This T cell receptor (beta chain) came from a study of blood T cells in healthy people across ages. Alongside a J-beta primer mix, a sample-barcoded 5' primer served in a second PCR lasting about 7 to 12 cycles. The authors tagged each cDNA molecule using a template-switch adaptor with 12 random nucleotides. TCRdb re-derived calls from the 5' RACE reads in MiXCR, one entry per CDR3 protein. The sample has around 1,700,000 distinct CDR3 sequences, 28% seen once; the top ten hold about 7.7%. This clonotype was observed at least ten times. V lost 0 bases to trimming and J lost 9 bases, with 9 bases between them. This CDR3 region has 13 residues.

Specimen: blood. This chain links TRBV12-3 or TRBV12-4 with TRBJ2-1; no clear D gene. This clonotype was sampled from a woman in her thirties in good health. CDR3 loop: CASSLARGSEQFF. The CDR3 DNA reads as TGTGCCAGCAGTTTAGCTAGAGGAAGTGAGCAGTTCTTC.